What follows describes a single T cell receptor beta chain. This clonotype has at least ten counts. The target of this receptor is not known. No qualities accompany the bases; no much larger clone lies one base away. The reads were generated on an Illumina HiSeq 2500. TCR beta libraries were prepared by quantitative 5'-RACE with molecular barcodes. As for the original processing: A new computational method, built on a probabilistic model of VDJ rearrangement, was used to identify disease-linked TCR variants. TCRdb reran the public reads through fastp at Q25 and MiXCR, keeping productive beta chains. Rows with one shared CDR3 protein collapse into an entry with the most common genes and DNA. The authors' filters were not applied to this entry. The sample has about 440,000 distinct CDR3 sequences on record, 17% of them singletons. The ten largest clonotypes hold 1% of the sample. Its CDR3 holds 13 amino acids, cysteine through phenylalanine. Only CDR3 DNA remains: 39 bases, in frame from the first base. Compared with germline, V lacks 6 bases and J lacks 6 bases; bases without a gene match: 4.

The data originate from a study of CD8 T cells in ankylosing spondylitis (dated by TCRdb to about 2017). For the wider study: T cell receptor beta repertoires were profiled in healthy donors and ankylosing spondylitis patients so that disease-linked TCR variants could be found. Samples of peripheral blood were taken, and for ankylosing spondylitis patients, synovial fluid was collected as well. The full study cohort comprised some 27 ankylosing spondylitis patients and 85 to 120 healthy donors. Overall study results and their limits: A TCR beta motif made up of eight or nine highly homologous amino acid variants appeared to be characteristic of blood from ankylosing spondylitis patients. The disease-linked clones were reported to be significantly enriched in matched synovial fluid samples from ankylosing spondylitis patients. Some of the motif variants had been reported before in the synovial fluid and blood of reactive arthritis patients, a finding that suggests common disease-initiation mechanisms. A CD8+ phenotype was shown by the disease-linked clones, which were found at relatively low frequencies in peripheral blood.

Material: blood, either unsorted or a sorted T cell fraction (not recorded which). This receptor was identified in a male donor with ankylosing spondylitis. The chain joins TRBV12-3 or TRBV12-4 to TRBJ1-5; TRBD1 matches 8 bases in the middle. The base sequence is TGTGCCAGCAGGCCAGGGGGCTCTCAGCCCCAGCATTTT. The resulting protein is CASRPGGSQPQHF.